This TCR beta chain is from a study of blood T cell repertoires in COVID-19. On the study more broadly: Samples of COVID-19 (acute and convalescent) were obtained from the United States, Italy and Spain.

The authors' processing: Estimation of nucleated cell counts was performed using reference gene primer amplification. TCRdb's copy holds only in-frame clones and misses some; the assay was immunoSEQ multiplex PCR. V, J and clone size reflect that table, while D and trimming were determined from the DNA. This repertoire shows 150,000 to 200,000 clones, over 75% found once; its top ten account for over 10%. Germline loops: CDR1 LNHDA, CDR2 SQIVND (reference sequence). The CDR3 loop spans 15 amino acids. Trimming took off 5 bases at V and 5 bases at J, with 19 bases between the two ends. The clonotype was recovered from a man aged 65 to 79 who had recovered from COVID-19. The V gene is TRBV19, the J gene TRBJ2-7; D may be TRBD1 (6 bases). The sequencing sample was made of peripheral blood. The CDR3 bases are TGTGCCAGTAGTCGGGACATGACAGGTGGTGACGAGCAGTACTTC. It codes for CASSRDMTGGDEQYF.